The 11 T cell receptor beta chains given below trace back to one sample, sequenced in a study of T-cell reconstitution after alpha-beta-depleted transplantation in children. Unique molecular identifiers were used in preparing the TCRbeta library. Each CDR3 protein is one row after TCRdb ran MiXCR on the PCR reads. The sample has over 300,000 distinct CDR3 sequences, over 9% seen once. The specimen was PBMCs from the stem cell graft donor, collected from the stem cell graft. These receptors all stem from a human donor who donated a stem cell graft to a child with acute lymphoblastic leukemia.

The chain links TRBV27 to TRBJ2-5; 14 bases are shared with TRBD2. The germline V gene has CDR1 MNHEY and CDR2 SMNVEV (reference sequence). The CDR3 has 16 residues. J gave up 5 bases and V 3 bases, and 5 bases lay outside the gene matches. In DNA, the CDR3 is TGTGCCAGCAGTTTCCGACTAGCGGGAGGGAGGGAGACCCAGTACTTC. It is translated as CASSFRLAGGRETQYF.

In this sample, this clonotype turned up a few times. This sequence joins TRBV6-5 and TRBJ2-7; 8 bases agree with TRBD2. The CDR3 has 15 residues. CDR1 MNHEY and CDR2 SVGAGI come from the germline V gene. The trim removed 2 bases at V and 0 bases at J, leaving 3 bases unmatched. CDR3 amino acids: CASSYQREPSYEQYF. The CDR3 DNA follows: TGTGCCAGCAGTTACCAGCGGGAGCCCTCCTACGAGCAGTACTTC.

This rearrangement joins TRBV4-1 to TRBJ2-2; possibly TRBD1 for D (5 bases). CDR1 is MGHRA, CDR2 YSYEKL, per germline. With 3 bases removed from V and 7 bases from J, the gap between germline ends came to 6 bases. This CDR3 is 12 amino acids long. The CDR3 nucleotides read TGCGCCAGCAGCCAGGGGCACGGGGAGCTGTTTTTT. This encodes CASSQGHGELFF.

This chain uses TRBV27 with TRBJ2-3; the D gene is possibly TRBD2 (5 bases). The V and J ends lost 3 bases and 6 bases respectively, with 19 bases between them. The germline CDR1 and CDR2 sequences are MNHEY and SMNVEV (reference sequence). The CDR3 loop spans 16 amino acids. The CDR3 reads CASSFLTGDSRDTQYF. Written as DNA, the CDR3 is TGTGCCAGCAGTTTTCTAACCGGGGATTCGAGGGATACGCAGTATTTT.

The V gene is TRBV11-2, the J gene TRBJ2-1, with D perhaps TRBD1 (5 bases). The CDR3 spans 13 residues. Trimming left V 1 base short and J 5 bases short, with 6 bases between. Germline V gene sequence: CDR1 SGHAT, CDR2 FQNNGV. CDR3 in DNA: TGTGCCAGCAGCTTAGTGACAGACAATGAGCAGTTCTTC. Its translation: CASSLVTDNEQFF.

This clonotype was picked up a small number of times. The chain has TRBV14 and TRBJ1-4; D gene uncertain. Trimming shortened V by 1 base and J by 5 bases, and 17 bases separated the two germline ends. The length of the CDR3 is 17 residues. Looked up from germline, CDR1 is SGHDN and CDR2 is FVKESK. The CDR3 protein is CASSQARSAILNEKLFF. The DNA of the CDR3 is TGTGCCAGCAGCCAAGCGCGGTCGGCAATCCTAAATGAAAAACTGTTTTTT.

This clonotype came up a few times. The chain has TRBV5-1 and TRBJ2-3, with a weak D call TRBD2 (6 bases). V was cut by 2 bases and J by 4 bases, with 11 bases left in between. Germline values: CDR1 SGHRS, CDR2 YFSETQ. CDR3 length: 14 amino acids. The CDR3 loop is CASSFQEGPDTQYF. Written as DNA, the CDR3 is TGCGCCAGCAGCTTCCAGGAGGGGCCAGATACGCAGTATTTT.

This clonotype was seen only a few times. The chain joins TRBV24-1 to TRBJ2-7; 8 nucleotides align to TRBD2. Germline CDR1 KGHDR, CDR2 SFDVKD. The CDR3 totals 17 residues. V dropped 0 bases and J dropped 3; count of bases not matched to a gene: 9. CDR3 in DNA: TGTGCCACCAGTGATTTGCCTCTCCAGCGGGAGTTCTACGAGCAGTACTTC. Its translation: CATSDLPLQREFYEQYF.

This clonotype was detected ten times or more. The junction and the germline gene differ at one end; a read error may be behind it. This chain joins TRBV5-1 and TRBJ2-2; 8 bases fit TRBD1. CDR3 length equals 15 residues. Germline CDR1 reads SGHRS; CDR2 reads YFSETQ. The DNA for the CDR3 is TGTGCCAGCTCACCGGGACAGGCGAACACCGGGGAGCTGTTTTTT. Translated: CASSPGQANTGELFF. The complete variable domain, with remaining parts taken from reference TRBV5-1 and TRBJ2-2, reads KAGVTQTPRYLIKTRGQQVTLSCSPISGHRSVSWYQQTPGQGLQFLFEYFSETQRNKGNFPGRFSGRQFSNSRSEMNVSTLELGDSALYLCASSPGQANTGELFFGEGSRLTVL.

This clonotype was counted a few times. The J gene is TRBJ1-3, the V gene TRBV28; the match to TRBD1 covers 7 bases. The CDR3 has 18 residues. Germline CDR1 is MDHEN and CDR2 is SYDVKM. V dropped 1 base and J dropped 2; count of bases not matched to a gene: 11. The CDR3 here is CASSLLALQGRPGNTIYF. The CDR3 DNA follows: TGTGCCAGCAGTTTATTAGCCTTACAGGGGCGCCCTGGAAACACCATATATTTT.

The chain employs TRBV5-6 and TRBJ2-5; 8 bases align to TRBD2. CDR1 and CDR2 (germline): SGHDT, YYEEEE. The junction had 8 bases not matched to a gene; V was cut back by 5 bases and J by 2 bases. The CDR3 consists of 15 residues. The CDR3 DNA reads TGTGCCAGCAGTTTCGGGGGGGACGGACAAGAGACCCAGTACTTC. Translating gives CASSFGGDGQETQYF.